These T cell receptor beta chains were read from a single sample in a study of T-cell memory formation after mild COVID-19. TCRdb itself ran the 5' RACE reads through MiXCR, one entry per CDR3 protein. The table records roughly 450,000 distinct CDR3 sequences, 18% of them present only once. What was sequenced was PBMCs or a T cell subset sorted from them (not recorded which). The receptors were sampled from an adult woman who had mild COVID-19 (a few samples of this study predate the infection). Cell type and time point are not known. CDR3s include the opening cysteine and the closing phenylalanine or tryptophan. The D gene is left open where the match is weak. Not every row has a clone size; where given, it reads once, few, many or a size class.

-,TRBJ1-4,TRBD1,TRBV6-6,CASRGQGATSGEKLFF,TGTGCCAGCAGGGGACAGGGGGCGACCTCGGGTGAAAAACTGTTTTTT
-,TRBJ1-1,-,TRBV5-6,CASSLFGFDIEAFF,TGTGCCAGCAGCTTGTTCGGTTTTGACATTGAAGCTTTCTTT
-,TRBJ1-1,-,TRBV10-3,CAISEPSRMNTEAFF,TGTGCCATCAGTGAACCTAGCCGGATGAACACTGAAGCTTTCTTT
-,TRBJ2-7,-,TRBV5-5,CASSLLQGPYEQYF,TGTGCCAGCAGCTTGTTACAGGGTCCCTACGAGCAGTACTTC
-,TRBJ1-2,-,TRBV6-5,CASSYGVDGYTF,TGTGCCAGCAGTTACGGAGTGGATGGCTACACCTTC
many,TRBJ2-7,-,TRBV5-1,CASSLAGVNYEQYF,TGCGCCAGCAGCTTGGCCGGGGTAAACTACGAGCAGTACTTC
-,TRBJ1-1,-,TRBV29-1,CSVATNPGGATEAFF,TGCAGCGTTGCAACAAACCCCGGGGGAGCCACTGAAGCTTTCTTT
-,TRBJ2-2,TRBD1,TRBV9,CASSPRDRGRGGELFF,TGTGCCAGCAGCCCCCGGGACAGGGGGCGGGGCGGGGAGCTGTTTTTT
few,TRBJ2-1,-,TRBV6-5,CASSPPEGYNEQFF,TGTGCCAGCAGTCCCCCGGAGGGCTACAATGAGCAGTTCTTC
few,TRBJ2-7,TRBD2,TRBV9,CASSVAGSGSYEQYF,TGTGCCAGCAGCGTAGCGGGTAGCGGGAGCTACGAGCAGTACTTC
-,TRBJ2-6,-,TRBV15,CATSRRSQGTGANVLTF,TGTGCCACCAGCAGACGCTCTCAGGGAACTGGGGCCAACGTCCTGACTTTC
few,TRBJ1-3,-,TRBV4-3,CASSWGGSSSGNTIYF,TGCGCCAGCAGCTGGGGGGGGTCTAGCTCTGGAAACACCATATATTTT